This TCR beta chain was found in a study of cytomegalovirus exposure and HLA in healthy donors. On the study more broadly: Unique TCRs from HLA-typed donors, roughly 87 million of them, were held in an early data release.

Concerning this clone: Its antigen is undetermined.

Study outcomes and limitations: Exclusion as indistinguishable affected some V segments, including TRBV6-2 and TRBV6-3. HLA allele associations emerged for 15,000 to 20,000 TCR beta sequences in a later analysis, at 0.05 false discovery rate. Later analysis demonstrated an association between a missense DCLRE1C variant and TCR beta V- and J-gene trimming.

CDR3 size: 16 residues. Trimming removed 2 bases from V and 5 bases from J; junction bases left unmatched: 11. In germline, CDR1 is SNHLY, CDR2 FYNNEI. PCR was performed using 60 Vbeta and 13 Jbeta primers. Sequencing used immunoSEQ multiplex PCR; TCRdb keeps in-frame clones, though not all of them. The sample shows around 150,000 clones, about three quarters of them seen only once. The chain recombines TRBV2 with TRBJ1-2; 7 bases match TRBD1. The receptor's source is a human donor in good health. The sample was PBMCs. CDR3 residues: CASSELTAGGNYGYTF. CDR3 DNA sequence: TGTGCCAGCAGTGAACTTACGGCAGGGGGTAATTATGGCTACACCTTC. The full variable domain, in which reference TRBV2 and TRBJ1-2 provide the parts outside the CDR3, is EPEVTQTPSHQVTQMGQEVILRCVPISNHLYFYWYRQILGQKVEFLVSFYNNEISEKSEIFDDQFSVERPDGSNFTLKIRSTKLEDSAMYFCASSELTAGGNYGYTFGSGTRLTVV.